This TCR beta chain is from a study of blood T cell repertoires in COVID-19. Study information: Samples representing acute and convalescent COVID-19 were sourced from the United States, Italy and Spain. Sources were T cells, B-cell-depleted T cells, or PBMCs; the material itself was cDNA or gDNA.

This clone was counted many times. The CDR3 length is 13 residues. V dropped 2 bases and J dropped 4 bases, with 6 bases sitting between them. In the authors' workflow: The authors estimated nucleated cell counts from reference gene primer amplification. Clones were read by immunoSEQ multiplex PCR, and TCRdb kept only the in-frame ones, dropping some. The D gene and trimming were derived from the DNA, and the V and J assignments and clone size from that table. The table has more than 90,000 clones, around 83% seen once. The receptor was derived from a man between 65 and 80 years old with acute or convalescent COVID-19. The material sequenced was peripheral blood. This chain joins TRBV12-3 or TRBV12-4 and TRBJ1-5; D gene uncertain. The CDR3 nucleotides are TGTGCCAGCAGTTTATCCAGGAATCAGCCCCAGCATTTT. Amino acids: CASSLSRNQPQHF.